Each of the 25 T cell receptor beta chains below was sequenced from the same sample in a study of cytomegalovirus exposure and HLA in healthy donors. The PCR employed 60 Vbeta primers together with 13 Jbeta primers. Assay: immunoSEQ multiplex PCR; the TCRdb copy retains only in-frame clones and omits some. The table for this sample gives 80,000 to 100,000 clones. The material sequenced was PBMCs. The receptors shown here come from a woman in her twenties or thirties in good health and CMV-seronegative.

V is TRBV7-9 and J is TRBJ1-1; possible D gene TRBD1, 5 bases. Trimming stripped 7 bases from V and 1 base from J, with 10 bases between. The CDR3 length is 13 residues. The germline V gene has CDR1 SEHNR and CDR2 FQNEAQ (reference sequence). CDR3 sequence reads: CASTLGQNTEAFF. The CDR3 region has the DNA TGTGCCAGCACCCTAGGACAGAACACTGAAGCTTTCTTT.

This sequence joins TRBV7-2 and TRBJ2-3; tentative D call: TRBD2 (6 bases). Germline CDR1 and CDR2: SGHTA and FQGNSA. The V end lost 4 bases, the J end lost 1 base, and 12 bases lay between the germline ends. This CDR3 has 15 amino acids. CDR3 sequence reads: CASSSGSRGTDTQYF. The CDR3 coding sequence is TGTGCCAGCAGCTCCGGGAGTCGGGGCACAGATACGCAGTATTTT.

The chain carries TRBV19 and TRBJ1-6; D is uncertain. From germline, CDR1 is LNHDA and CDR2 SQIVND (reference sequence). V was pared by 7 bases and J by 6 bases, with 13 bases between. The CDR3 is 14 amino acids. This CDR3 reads CASTMRASNSPLHF. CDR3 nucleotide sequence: TGTGCCAGTACGATGAGGGCCTCTAATTCACCCCTCCACTTT. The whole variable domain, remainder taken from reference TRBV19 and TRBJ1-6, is DGGITQSPKYLFRKEGQNVTLSCEQNLNHDAMYWYRQDPGQGLRLIYYSQIVNDFQKGDIAEGYSVSREKKESFPLTVTSAQKNPTAFYLCASTMRASNSPLHFGNGTRLTVT.

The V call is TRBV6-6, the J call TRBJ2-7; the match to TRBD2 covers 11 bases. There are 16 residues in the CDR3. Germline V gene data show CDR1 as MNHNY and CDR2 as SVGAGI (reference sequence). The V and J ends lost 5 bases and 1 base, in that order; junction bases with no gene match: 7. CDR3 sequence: CASSKGLAGGSYEQYF. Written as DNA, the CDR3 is TGTGCCAGCAGTAAGGGGCTAGCGGGGGGATCCTACGAGCAGTACTTC.

This CDR3 reads CSGIPRQGEEAFF. The CDR3 nucleotides are TGCAGCGGCATACCACGACAGGGCGAGGAAGCTTTCTTT. The chain carries TRBV29-1 and TRBJ1-1; 7 nucleotides align to TRBD1. Trimming removed 7 bases from V and 8 bases from J; junction bases left unmatched: 13. This CDR3 region has 13 residues. Germline-derived CDR1 and CDR2 are SQVTM and ANQGSEA.

The CDR3 DNA reads as TGTGCCAGCAGCACCCTAGCGGGAGGGGATGGTCTAGGCACAGATACGCAGTATTTT. Residues: CASSTLAGGDGLGTDTQYF. V usage is TRBV7-6 and J usage is TRBJ2-3; 12 bases are shared with TRBD2. CDR3 length: 19 residues. Germline CDR1 and CDR2: SGHVS and FNYEAQ. The J segment lost 1 base and the V segment lost 5 bases, leaving 13 bases of the junction unmatched.

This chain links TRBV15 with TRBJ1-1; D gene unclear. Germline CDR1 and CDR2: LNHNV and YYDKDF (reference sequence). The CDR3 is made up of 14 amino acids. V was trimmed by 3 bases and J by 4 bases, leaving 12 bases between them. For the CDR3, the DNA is TGTGCCACCAGCAGGGGTCTACCGGGCACTGAAGCTTTCTTT. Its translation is CATSRGLPGTEAFF.

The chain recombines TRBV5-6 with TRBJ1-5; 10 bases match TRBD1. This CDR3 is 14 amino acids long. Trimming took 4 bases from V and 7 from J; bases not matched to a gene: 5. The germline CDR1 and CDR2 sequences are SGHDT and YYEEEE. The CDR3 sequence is CASSMDRGGQPQHF. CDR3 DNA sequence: TGTGCCAGCAGCATGGACAGGGGGGGGCAGCCCCAGCATTTT.

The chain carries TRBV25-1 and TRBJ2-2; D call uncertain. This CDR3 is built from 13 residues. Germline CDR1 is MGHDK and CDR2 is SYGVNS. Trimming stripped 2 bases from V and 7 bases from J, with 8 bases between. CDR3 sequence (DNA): TGTGCCAGCAGTGAACGGGTGGGCGGGGAGCTGTTTTTT. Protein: CASSERVGGELFF.

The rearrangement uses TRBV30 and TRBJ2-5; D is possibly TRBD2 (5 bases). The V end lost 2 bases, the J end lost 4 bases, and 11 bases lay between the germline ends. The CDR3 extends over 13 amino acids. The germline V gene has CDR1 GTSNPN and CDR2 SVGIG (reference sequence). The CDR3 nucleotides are TGTGCCTGGAGTAACGGGGTGTCAGAGACCCAGTACTTC. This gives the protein CAWSNGVSETQYF. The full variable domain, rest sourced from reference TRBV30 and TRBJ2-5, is SQTIHQWPATLVQPVGSPLSLECTVEGTSNPNLYWYRQAAGRGLQLLFYSVGIGQISSEVPQNLSASRPQDRQFILSSKKLLLSDSGFYLCAWSNGVSETQYFGPGTRLLVL.

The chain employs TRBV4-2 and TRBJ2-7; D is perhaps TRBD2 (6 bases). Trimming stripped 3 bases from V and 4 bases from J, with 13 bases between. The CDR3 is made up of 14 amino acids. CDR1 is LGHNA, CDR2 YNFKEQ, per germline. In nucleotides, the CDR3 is TGTGCCAGCAGCCAGAACTTGGAGGGTTACGAGCAGTACTTC. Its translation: CASSQNLEGYEQYF.

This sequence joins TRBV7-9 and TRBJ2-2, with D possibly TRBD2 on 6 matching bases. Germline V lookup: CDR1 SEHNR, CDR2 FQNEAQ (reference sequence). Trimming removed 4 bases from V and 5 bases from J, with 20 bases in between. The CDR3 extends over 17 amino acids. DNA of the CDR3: TGTGCCAGCAGCTCCCATCCCGGCGGGGTAGTGACCGGGGAGCTGTTTTTT. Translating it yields CASSSHPGGVVTGELFF.

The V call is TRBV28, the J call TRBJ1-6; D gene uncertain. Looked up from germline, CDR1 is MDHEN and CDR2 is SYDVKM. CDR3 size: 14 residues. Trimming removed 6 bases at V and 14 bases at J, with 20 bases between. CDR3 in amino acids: CASSSLYRLSSLHF. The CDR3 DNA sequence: TGTGCCAGCAGCTCCCTTTACAGATTAAGTTCCCTCCACTTT.

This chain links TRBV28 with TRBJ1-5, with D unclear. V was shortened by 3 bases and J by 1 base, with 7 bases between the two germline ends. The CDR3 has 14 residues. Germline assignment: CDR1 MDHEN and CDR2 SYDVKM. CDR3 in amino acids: CASSFQQSNQPQHF. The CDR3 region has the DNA TGTGCCAGCAGTTTTCAACAGAGCAATCAGCCCCAGCATTTT.

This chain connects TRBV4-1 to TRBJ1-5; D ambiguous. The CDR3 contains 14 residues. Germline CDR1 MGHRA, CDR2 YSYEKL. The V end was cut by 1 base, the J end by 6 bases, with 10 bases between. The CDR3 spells CASSQGSAGQPQHF. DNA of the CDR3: TGCGCCAGCAGCCAAGGGAGTGCGGGTCAGCCCCAGCATTTT.

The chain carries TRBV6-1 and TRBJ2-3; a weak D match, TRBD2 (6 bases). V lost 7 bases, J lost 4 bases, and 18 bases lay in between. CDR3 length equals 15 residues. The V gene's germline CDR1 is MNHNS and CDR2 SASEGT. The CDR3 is CASTPRGVSADTQYF. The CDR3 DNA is TGTGCCAGCACCCCTCGCGGGGTCTCTGCAGATACGCAGTATTTT.

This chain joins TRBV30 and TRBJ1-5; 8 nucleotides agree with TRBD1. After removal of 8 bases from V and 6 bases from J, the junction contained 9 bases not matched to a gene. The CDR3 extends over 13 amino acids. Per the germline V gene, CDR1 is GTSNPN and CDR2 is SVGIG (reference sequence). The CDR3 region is CAAQQGAFQPQHF. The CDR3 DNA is TGTGCCGCTCAGCAGGGGGCCTTTCAGCCCCAGCATTTT.

CDR3 sequence: CASSRTGWLETQYF. CDR3 in DNA: TGTGCCAGCTCACGGACAGGGTGGCTAGAGACCCAGTACTTC. The chain recombines TRBV18 with TRBJ2-5; 8 nucleotides agree with TRBD1. Per germline, CDR1 KGHSH and CDR2 LQKENI. V lost 4 bases and J lost 4; bases outside the gene matches: 5. The CDR3 is 14 residues long.

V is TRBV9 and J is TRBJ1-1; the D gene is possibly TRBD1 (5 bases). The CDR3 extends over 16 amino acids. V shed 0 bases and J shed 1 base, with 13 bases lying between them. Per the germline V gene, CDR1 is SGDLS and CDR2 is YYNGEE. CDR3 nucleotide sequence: TGTGCCAGCAGCGTAGGTGGAGGGGTGACGAACACTGAAGCTTTCTTT. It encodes CASSVGGGVTNTEAFF.

For the CDR3, the DNA is TGTGCCAGTACCGAGACAGGACCTAGGGGCGGCTACACCTTC. This translates into CASTETGPRGGYTF. The chain is built from TRBV19 and TRBJ1-2; D perhaps matches TRBD1 (6 bases). V gave up 7 bases and J gave up 8 bases, with 20 bases separating them. There are 14 residues in the CDR3. Germline V gene sequence: CDR1 LNHDA, CDR2 SQIVND (reference sequence).

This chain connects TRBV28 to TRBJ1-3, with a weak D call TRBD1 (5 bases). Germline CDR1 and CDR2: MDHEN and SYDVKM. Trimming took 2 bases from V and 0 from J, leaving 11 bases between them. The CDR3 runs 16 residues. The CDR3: CASSLTGGPSGNTIYF. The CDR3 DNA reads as TGTGCCAGCAGTTTAACCGGGGGTCCCTCTGGAAACACCATATATTTT.

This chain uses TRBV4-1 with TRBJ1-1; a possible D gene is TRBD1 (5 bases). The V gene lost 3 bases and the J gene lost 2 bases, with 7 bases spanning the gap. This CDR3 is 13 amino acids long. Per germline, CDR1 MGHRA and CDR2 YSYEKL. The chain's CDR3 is CASSQGPNTEAFF. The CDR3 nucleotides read TGCGCCAGCAGCCAGGGGCCTAACACTGAAGCTTTCTTT.

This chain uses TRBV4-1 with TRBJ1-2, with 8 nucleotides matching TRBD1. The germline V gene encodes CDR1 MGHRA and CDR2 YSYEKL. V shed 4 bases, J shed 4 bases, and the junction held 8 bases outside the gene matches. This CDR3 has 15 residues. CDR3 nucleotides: TGCGCCAGCAGCCCAAGTCCGGGACAGGCCTATGGCTACACCTTC. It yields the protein CASSPSPGQAYGYTF.

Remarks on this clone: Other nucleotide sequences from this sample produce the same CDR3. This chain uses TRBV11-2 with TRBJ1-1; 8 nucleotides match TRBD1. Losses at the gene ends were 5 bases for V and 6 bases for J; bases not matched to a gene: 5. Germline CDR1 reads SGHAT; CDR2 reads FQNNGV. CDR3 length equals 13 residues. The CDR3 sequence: CASSPDRGAEAFF. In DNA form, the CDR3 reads TGTGCCAGCAGCCCCGACAGGGGAGCTGAAGCTTTCTTT.

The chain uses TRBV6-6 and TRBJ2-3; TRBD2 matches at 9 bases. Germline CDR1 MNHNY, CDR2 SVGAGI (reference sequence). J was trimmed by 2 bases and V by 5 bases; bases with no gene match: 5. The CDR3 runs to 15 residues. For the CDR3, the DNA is TGTGCCAGCAGTGCCCGACTAGCGGACACAGATACGCAGTATTTT. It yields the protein CASSARLADTDTQYF.